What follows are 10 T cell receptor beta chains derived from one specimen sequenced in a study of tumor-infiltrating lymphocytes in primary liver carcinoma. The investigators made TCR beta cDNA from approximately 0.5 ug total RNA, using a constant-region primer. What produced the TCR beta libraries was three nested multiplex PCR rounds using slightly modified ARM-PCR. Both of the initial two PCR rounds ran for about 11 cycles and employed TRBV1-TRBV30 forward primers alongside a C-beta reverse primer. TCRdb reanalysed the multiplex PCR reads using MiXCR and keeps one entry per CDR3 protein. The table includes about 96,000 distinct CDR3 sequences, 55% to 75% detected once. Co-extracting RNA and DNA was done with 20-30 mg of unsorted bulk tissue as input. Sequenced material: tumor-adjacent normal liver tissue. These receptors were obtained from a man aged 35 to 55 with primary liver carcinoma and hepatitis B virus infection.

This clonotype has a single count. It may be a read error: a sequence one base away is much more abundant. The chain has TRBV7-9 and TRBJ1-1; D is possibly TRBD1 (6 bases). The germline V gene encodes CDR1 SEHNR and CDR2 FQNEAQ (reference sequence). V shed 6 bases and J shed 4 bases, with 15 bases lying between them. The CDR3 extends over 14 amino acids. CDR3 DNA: TGTGCCAGCAGTTTACAGGGCGGGGGCACTGAAGCTTTCTTT. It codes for CASSLQGGGTEAFF.

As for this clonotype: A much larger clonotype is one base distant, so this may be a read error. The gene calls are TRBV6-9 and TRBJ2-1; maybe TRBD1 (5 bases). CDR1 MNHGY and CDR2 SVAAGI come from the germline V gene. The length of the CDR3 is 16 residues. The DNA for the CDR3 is TGTGTCAGCAGTTATTTGTGGCAGGGAAATTTTAATGAGCAGTTCTTC. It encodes CVSSYLWQGNFNEQFF.

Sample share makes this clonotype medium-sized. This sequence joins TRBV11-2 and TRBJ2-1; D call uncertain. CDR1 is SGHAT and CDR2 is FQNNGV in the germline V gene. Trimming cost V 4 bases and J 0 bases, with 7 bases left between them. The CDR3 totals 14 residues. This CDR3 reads CASSSYFSYNEQFF. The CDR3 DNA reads TGTGCCAGCAGCTCTTACTTCTCCTACAATGAGCAGTTCTTC.

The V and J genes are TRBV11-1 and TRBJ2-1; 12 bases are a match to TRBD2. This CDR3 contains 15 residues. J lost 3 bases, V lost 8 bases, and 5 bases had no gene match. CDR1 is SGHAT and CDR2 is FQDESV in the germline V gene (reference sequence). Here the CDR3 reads CASRPSGRVYNEQFF. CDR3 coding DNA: TGTGCCAGCCGCCCTAGCGGGAGGGTCTACAATGAGCAGTTCTTC.

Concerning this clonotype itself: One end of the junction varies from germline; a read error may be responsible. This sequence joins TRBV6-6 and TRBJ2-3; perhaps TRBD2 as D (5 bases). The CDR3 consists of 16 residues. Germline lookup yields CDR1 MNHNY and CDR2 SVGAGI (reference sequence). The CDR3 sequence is CASSHTTYTSPDTEYF. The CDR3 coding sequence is TGTGCCAGTAGCCACACAACTTACACTAGTCCAGATACGGAGTATTTT.

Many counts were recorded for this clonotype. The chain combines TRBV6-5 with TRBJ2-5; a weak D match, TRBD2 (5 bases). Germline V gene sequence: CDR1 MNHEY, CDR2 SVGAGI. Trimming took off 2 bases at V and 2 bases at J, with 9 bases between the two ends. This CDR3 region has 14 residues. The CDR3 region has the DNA TGTGCCAGCAGTTACGGGAGCCCGCAAGAGACCCAGTACTTC. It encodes CASSYGSPQETQYF.

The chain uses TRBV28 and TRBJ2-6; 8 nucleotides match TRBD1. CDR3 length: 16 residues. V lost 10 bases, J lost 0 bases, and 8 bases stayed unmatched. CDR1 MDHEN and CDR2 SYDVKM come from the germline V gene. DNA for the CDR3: TGTGCCACCGCCCCAGGGGGCGTCTCTGGGGCCAACGTCCTGACTTTC. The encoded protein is CATAPGGVSGANVLTF.

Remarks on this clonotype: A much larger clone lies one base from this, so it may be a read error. The CDR3 bases are TGCGGCGTCCCTGGGGGCACCAGCACAGATACGCAGTATTTT. This encodes CGVPGGTSTDTQYF. This chain connects TRBV29-1 to TRBJ2-3; D is possibly TRBD1 (6 bases). The CDR3 contains 14 residues. Germline loops: CDR1 SQVTM, CDR2 ANQGSEA.

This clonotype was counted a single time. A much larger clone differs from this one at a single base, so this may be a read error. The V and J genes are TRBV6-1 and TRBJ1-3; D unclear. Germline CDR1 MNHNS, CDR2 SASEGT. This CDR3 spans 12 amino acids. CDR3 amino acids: CANSELGNTIYF. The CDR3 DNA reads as TGTGCCAACAGTGAACTCGGAAACACCATATATTTT.

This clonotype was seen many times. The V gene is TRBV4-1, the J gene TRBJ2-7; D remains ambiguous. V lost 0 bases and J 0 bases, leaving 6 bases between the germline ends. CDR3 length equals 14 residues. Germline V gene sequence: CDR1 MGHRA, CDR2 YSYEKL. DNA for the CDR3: TGCGCCAGCAGCCAAGATCTCCTCTCCTACGAGCAGTACTTC. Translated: CASSQDLLSYEQYF.